The 27 T cell receptor beta chains reported below all come from one sample, sequenced in a study of control samples from healthy donors and cancer patients. TCRdb's copy holds only in-frame clones and misses some; the assay was immunoSEQ multiplex PCR. The table shows approximately 92,000 clones, with over 85% occurring only once. The specimen was blood. All receptors come from a woman aged 25 to 39 in good health.

The genes are TRBV6-5 and TRBJ2-3, with 9 bases aligning to TRBD2. This CDR3 comprises 16 residues. Trimming removed 3 bases from V and 2 bases from J; junction bases left unmatched: 6. CDR1 MNHEY and CDR2 SVGAGI come from the germline V gene. CDR3 nucleotide sequence: TGTGCCAGCAGTTATAGAATAGCGGGGGTCACAGATACGCAGTATTTT. This sequence encodes CASSYRIAGVTDTQYF.

This clone appeared a single time. The chain is built from TRBV3-1 (or the pseudogene TRBV3-2) and TRBJ2-1; 8 bases fit TRBD1. The V gene's germline CDR1 is LGHDT and CDR2 YNNKEL (reference sequence). The ends lost 3 bases at V and 14 bases at J; junction bases unmatched: 6. The length of the CDR3 is 12 residues. This CDR3 is CASSHLTGVEFF. The DNA for the CDR3 is TGTGCCAGCAGCCACCTGACAGGGGTCGAGTTCTTC.

The DNA of the CDR3 is TGTGCCAGCTCACTCTACCGGGACAGTTTCTACGAGCAGTACTTC. Translating gives CASSLYRDSFYEQYF. The V and J genes are TRBV18 and TRBJ2-7; 7 bases are a match to TRBD1. This CDR3 has 15 amino acids. Germline V lookup: CDR1 KGHSH, CDR2 LQKENI. V was clipped by 4 bases and J by 3 bases; unmatched bases: 9.

CDR3 in DNA: TGTGCCAGCAGCCAAGAAACTCTGGGGACAGGCGATTACTATGGCTACACCTTC. Translated: CASSQETLGTGDYYGYTF. The genes are TRBV4-2 and TRBJ1-2; 8 bases agree with TRBD1. With 0 bases clipped from V and 3 bases from J, the junction kept 12 bases outside the gene matches. Looked up from germline, CDR1 is LGHNA and CDR2 is YNFKEQ. The CDR3 consists of 18 residues.

The chain links TRBV20-1 to TRBJ1-1; unclear D gene. The CDR3 covers 11 residues. V was shortened by 7 bases and J by 2 bases, with 8 bases between the two germline ends. Germline V lookup: CDR1 DFQATT, CDR2 SNEGSKA (reference sequence). Written as DNA, the CDR3 is TGCAGTGTTACCAGTAACACTGAAGCTTTCTTT. It yields the protein CSVTSNTEAFF.

The chain recombines TRBV4-1 with TRBJ1-4; D possibly corresponds to TRBD1 (6 bases). Trimming took 3 bases from V and 8 from J, leaving 19 bases between them. The CDR3 is 16 amino acids. CDR1 is MGHRA and CDR2 is YSYEKL in the germline V gene. CDR3 amino acids: CASSHHLDRLGEKLFF. In DNA, the CDR3 is TGCGCCAGCAGCCATCACCTTGACAGGTTGGGGGAAAAACTGTTTTTT.

The chain links TRBV2 to TRBJ1-1; 11 nucleotides line up with TRBD1. The germline gives CDR1 SNHLY, CDR2 FYNNEI. Trimming cost V 6 bases and J 5 bases; bases outside gene matches: 5. This CDR3 region has 14 residues. In DNA, the CDR3 is TGTGCCAGCAGGGGGACAGGGGGAAGGACTGAAGCTTTCTTT. Its translation is CASRGTGGRTEAFF.

The chain recombines TRBV3-1 (or the pseudogene TRBV3-2) with TRBJ2-2; D is unclear. Trimming stripped 0 bases from V and 4 bases from J, with 15 bases between. Germline V lookup: CDR1 LGHDT, CDR2 YNNKEL (reference sequence). The CDR3 is 17 amino acids. For the CDR3, the DNA is TGTGCCAGCAGCCAAGATGGACCAAGCTCGGGCACCGGGGAGCTGTTTTTT. This sequence encodes CASSQDGPSSGTGELFF.

The chain combines TRBV19 with TRBJ1-1, with D possibly TRBD1 on 5 matching bases. Trimming left V 1 base short and J 4 bases short, with 10 bases between. Germline V CDR1 and CDR2: LNHDA, SQIVND (reference sequence). The CDR3 consists of 14 residues. The DNA of the CDR3 is TGTGCCAGTAGTATAGCCGGGGCTATCACTGAAGCTTTCTTT. Amino acids: CASSIAGAITEAFF.

The rearrangement links TRBV6-1 to TRBJ2-1; D gene uncertain. Trimming removed 1 base at V and 1 base at J, with 8 bases between. Germline V gives CDR1 MNHNS, CDR2 SASEGT. The CDR3 is 15 amino acids. CDR3 DNA sequence: TGTGCCAGCAGTGAAGTTGGAGTGTCCTACAATGAGCAGTTCTTC. Protein: CASSEVGVSYNEQFF.

The V and J genes are TRBV7-9 and TRBJ2-1, with D tentatively TRBD1 or TRBD2 (6 bases each). CDR1 and CDR2 (germline): SEHNR, FQNEAQ (reference sequence). The length of the CDR3 is 15 residues. V lost 4 bases to trimming and J lost 8 bases, with 18 bases between them. The DNA for the CDR3 is TGTGCCAGCAGCTCCGGTCGGGGGCTCTTGGATGAGCAGTTCTTC. It specifies CASSSGRGLLDEQFF.

The table lists this clone with a few counts. V gene TRBV5-5 combines with J gene TRBJ1-4; D uncertain. The V gene's germline CDR1 is SGHKS and CDR2 YYEKEE (reference sequence). The CDR3 is 15 residues long. V shed 4 bases and J shed 5 bases, with 15 bases lying between them. CDR3 amino acids: CASSPSGDWNEKLFF. The CDR3 bases are TGTGCCAGCAGCCCATCAGGCGATTGGAATGAAAAACTGTTTTTT.

The chain recombines TRBV19 with TRBJ2-5, with 7 bases fitting TRBD2. Germline V gives CDR1 LNHDA, CDR2 SQIVND (reference sequence). V gave up 5 bases and J gave up 10 bases; unmatched junction bases: 10. The length of the CDR3 is 13 residues. The CDR3 DNA reads TGTGCCAGTAGTGAACTGGGGGGGGAGGACCAGTACTTC. Protein product: CASSELGGEDQYF.

The J gene is TRBJ2-2, the V gene TRBV6-5; tentatively, D is TRBD1 (6 bases). Trimming cost V 5 bases and J 4 bases, with 14 bases left between them. This CDR3 is built from 15 residues. Germline loops: CDR1 MNHEY, CDR2 SVGAGI. Here the CDR3 DNA reads TGTGCCAGCAGTCCAGGGTACAGGGCCACCGGGGAGCTGTTTTTT. Amino acids: CASSPGYRATGELFF.

This clone was observed a single time. This sequence joins TRBV24-1 and TRBJ2-3; 7 positions agree with TRBD1. Trimming cost V 7 bases and J 7 bases; bases outside gene matches: 7. CDR3 length equals 13 residues. Germline V lookup: CDR1 KGHDR, CDR2 SFDVKD. In nucleotides, the CDR3 is TGTGCCACCAGAGACAGGGCCACGAATACGCAGTATTTT. Translation gives CATRDRATNTQYF.

V is TRBV29-1 and J is TRBJ1-1, with TRBD1 as a possible D gene (5 bases). Germline V gene sequence: CDR1 SQVTM, CDR2 ANQGSEA. V was cut by 6 bases and J by 0 bases, with 11 bases left in between. The CDR3 has 13 residues. In DNA form, the CDR3 reads TGCAGCGTATGGGAGGGACTGAACACTGAAGCTTTCTTT. It codes for CSVWEGLNTEAFF.

The chain has TRBV19 and TRBJ2-7; the match to TRBD2 covers 14 bases. CDR3 length: 16 residues. With 5 bases clipped from V and 2 bases from J, the junction kept 5 bases outside the gene matches. Germline V gene sequence: CDR1 LNHDA, CDR2 SQIVND (reference sequence). CDR3 sequence reads: CASSLRLAGGAYEQYF. The CDR3 DNA is TGTGCCAGTAGTTTAAGACTAGCGGGAGGGGCCTACGAGCAGTACTTC.

CDR3 amino acids: CASRPDRNQPQHF. In DNA form, the CDR3 reads TGTGCCAGCAGACCGGACAGGAATCAGCCCCAGCATTTT. V gene TRBV7-3 combines with J gene TRBJ1-5; the match to TRBD1 covers 7 bases. The CDR3 is made up of 13 amino acids. Germline trimming cut 6 bases from V and 4 bases from J; bases unmatched to any gene: 3. CDR1 is SGHTA and CDR2 is FQGTGA in the germline V gene.

The J gene is TRBJ1-6, the V gene TRBV5-4; 7 bases are a match to TRBD1. J lost 4 bases, V lost 4 bases, and 17 bases had no gene match. The CDR3 spans 19 residues. Germline-derived CDR1 and CDR2 are SGHNT and YYREEE (reference sequence). CDR3 residues: CASSHGGQHPDEYNSPLHF. CDR3 sequence (DNA): TGTGCCAGCAGCCACGGGGGACAGCATCCTGACGAATATAATTCACCCCTCCACTTT.

The chain has TRBV9 and TRBJ1-1; 7 bases fit TRBD1. CDR1 and CDR2 from the germline V gene are SGDLS and YYNGEE. V shed 1 base and J 4 bases; nucleotides not matched to a gene: 4. The CDR3 consists of 14 residues. Here the CDR3 DNA reads TGTGCCAGCAGCGTAACGACAGGGAGCACTGAAGCTTTCTTT. This sequence encodes CASSVTTGSTEAFF.

The chain is built from TRBV10-3 and TRBJ2-2; 11 positions match TRBD2. The germline V gene encodes CDR1 ENHRY and CDR2 SYGVKD. With V trimmed by 2 bases and J by 2 bases, 1 base remained unmatched. The CDR3 is 16 residues long. CDR3 coding DNA: TGTGCCATCAGTGAGGGGACTAGCGGAAACACCGGGGAGCTGTTTTTT. Protein: CAISEGTSGNTGELFF.

The chain employs TRBV9 and TRBJ2-5; D is possibly TRBD2 (6 bases). Looked up from germline, CDR1 is SGDLS and CDR2 is YYNGEE. This CDR3 region has 16 residues. V lost 3 bases and J lost 2, with 17 bases in between. In DNA, the CDR3 is TGTGCCAGCAGCGCCCTACTAGCCGGGCCTCAAGAGACCCAGTACTTC. It translates to CASSALLAGPQETQYF.

The rearrangement joins TRBV19 to TRBJ2-2, with 8 nucleotides matching TRBD1. V trimming: 8 bases; J trimming: 13 bases; junction bases outside the gene matches: 6. Germline-derived CDR1 and CDR2 are LNHDA and SQIVND (reference sequence). The length of the CDR3 is 11 residues. In DNA, the CDR3 is TGTGCCAGTGTTCGGGGACAGGCGCTGTTTTTT. As protein: CASVRGQALFF.

V and J are TRBV20-1 and TRBJ2-7; 8 bases map to TRBD2. Germline CDR1 and CDR2: DFQATT and SNEGSKA (reference sequence). The CDR3 totals 13 residues. J lost 7 bases, V lost 3 bases, and 8 bases had no gene match. The CDR3 coding sequence is TGCAGTGCTAGTGCGGGAGGCTCAAGGGAGCAGTACTTC. Translating it yields CSASAGGSREQYF.

The chain is built from TRBV28 and TRBJ2-7, with 10 bases that match TRBD1. CDR3 length equals 16 residues. CDR1 is MDHEN and CDR2 is SYDVKM in the germline V gene. V lost 1 base and J lost 1; bases outside the gene matches: 4. This CDR3 reads CASSLSGTGVSYEQYF. The CDR3 nucleotides read TGTGCCAGCAGTTTATCCGGGACAGGGGTTTCCTACGAGCAGTACTTC.

J is TRBJ2-5 and V is TRBV15, with 10 bases aligning to TRBD2. This CDR3 is 18 amino acids long. With V trimmed by 2 bases and J by 4 bases, 13 bases remained unmatched. In germline, CDR1 is LNHNV, CDR2 YYDKDF (reference sequence). CDR3 region: CATSRSSGRARIIETQYF. The CDR3, as DNA: TGTGCCACCAGCAGATCCAGCGGGAGGGCCAGGATAATAGAGACCCAGTACTTC.

The chain employs TRBV19 and TRBJ1-3, with TRBD1 matching over 7 bases. With V trimmed by 10 bases and J by 0 bases, 12 bases remained unmatched. The CDR3 contains 16 residues. Germline V gives CDR1 LNHDA, CDR2 SQIVND (reference sequence). The DNA for the CDR3 is TGTGCCACCCGCTCTACAGGGGCCAGCTCTGGAAACACCATATATTTT. Amino acid sequence: CATRSTGASSGNTIYF. Using reference TRBV19 and TRBJ1-3 for the parts outside the CDR3, the full variable domain is DGGITQSPKYLFRKEGQNVTLSCEQNLNHDAMYWYRQDPGQGLRLIYYSQIVNDFQKGDIAEGYSVSREKKESFPLTVTSAQKNPTAFYLCATRSTGASSGNTIYFGEGSWLTVV.